These 25 T cell receptor beta chains were sequenced from one sample in a study of tumor and adjacent non-tumor tissue in lung cancer. A modified ARM-PCR protocol with three rounds of nested PCR amplified TCRbeta. TCRdb called the multiplex PCR reads again in MiXCR, with one record for every CDR3 protein. Of more than 85,000 distinct CDR3 sequences in the sample, 75% were seen once. No cell sorting was done before RNA was extracted from the tissue. Sequencing was done on a sample of lung tumor tissue. These receptors were obtained from a woman aged 60 to 75 with non-small cell lung cancer.

About this clonotype: At one end the junction does not follow the germline gene, possibly because of a read error. The rearrangement uses TRBV29-1 and TRBJ2-1; weak D call: TRBD2 (6 bases). The germline V gene has CDR1 SQVTM and CDR2 ANQGSEA. The CDR3 runs 13 residues. The CDR3 bases are TGCAGCGTTGACTACGGCCAAGCGGGTGAGCAGCTCTTC. Translation: CSVDYGQAGEQLF.

To note about this clonotype: A junction end diverges from the germline sequence, so it may reflect a read error. This CDR3 is CNAREGQVGAYNEQFF. The CDR3 DNA follows: TGCAATGCTAGAGAGGGTCAAGTGGGGGCGTACAATGAGCAGTTCTTC. The gene calls are TRBV20-1 and TRBJ2-1; D possibly corresponds to TRBD1 (6 bases). CDR1 DFQATT and CDR2 SNEGSKA come from the germline V gene (reference sequence). This CDR3 is built from 16 residues.

The genes are TRBV11-3 and TRBJ2-1, with D perhaps TRBD2 (6 bases). Trimming took off 8 bases at V and 6 bases at J, with 20 bases between the two ends. The CDR3 has 15 amino acids. In germline, CDR1 is SGHNT, CDR2 YENEEA. The CDR3 DNA reads TGTGCCAGCGACCGGGACGGGGGTCAAGGCAATGAGCAGTTCTTC. Translation gives CASDRDGGQGNEQFF.

This clonotype came up many times. V gene TRBV20-1 combines with J gene TRBJ2-5; 7 nucleotides line up with TRBD1. CDR1 and CDR2 (germline): DFQATT, SNEGSKA (reference sequence). The J segment lost 3 bases and the V segment lost 5 bases, leaving 6 bases of the junction unmatched. CDR3 length equals 13 residues. The DNA for the CDR3 is TGCAGTGCTCGCCGGGACAGAGAAGAGACCCAGTACTTC. This codes for CSARRDREETQYF.

With regard to this clonotype: A junction end diverges from the germline sequence, so it may reflect a read error. This chain joins TRBV6-5 and TRBJ2-3, with D hard to call. CDR3 size: 16 residues. The germline V gene has CDR1 MNHEY and CDR2 SVGAGI. DNA of the CDR3: TGTGCTAGCAGTTACCGGGTAACTTCTAGCACAGATACGCAGTATTTT. Its protein product is CASSYRVTSSTDTQYF.

Remarks on this clonotype: Relative to the germline gene, one junction end is altered; a read error may explain this. The gene calls are TRBV20-1 and TRBJ2-5, with D possibly being TRBD1 or TRBD2 (5 bases each). Germline CDR1 is DFQATT and CDR2 is SNEGSKA (reference sequence). The CDR3 has 14 amino acids. The CDR3 bases are TGCTGTGCTAGAGATGTGGCCTTGGGGGAGACACAGTACTTC. It encodes CCARDVALGETQYF.

The count of this clonotype is one. At one boundary the junction diverges from the germline segment, which might be a read error. The rearrangement joins TRBV11-2 to TRBJ2-7, with 7 positions matching TRBD2. There are 16 residues in the CDR3. Germline CDR1 and CDR2: SGHAT and FQNNGV. In DNA, the CDR3 is TGTGGCAGCAGCTGGGGGGTTGGGGGGGGGGGCTACGAGCAGTACTTC. This encodes CGSSWGVGGGGYEQYF.

The chain carries TRBV24-1 and TRBJ2-3; 8 bases line up with TRBD2. The CDR3 is 16 amino acids. The germline gives CDR1 KGHDR, CDR2 SFDVKD. With V trimmed by 7 bases and J by 4 bases, 12 bases remained unmatched. CDR3 sequence reads: CATSRPTGRAPDTQYF. DNA of the CDR3: TGTGCCACCAGCCGGCCCACCGGGAGGGCCCCAGATACGCAGTATTTT.

A remark on this clonotype: It may be a read error: a sequence one base away is much more abundant. The chain couples TRBV6-5 to TRBJ2-3; 7 nucleotides align to TRBD2. The ends lost 4 bases at V and 14 bases at J; junction bases unmatched: 12. The CDR3 consists of 13 residues. Germline loops: CDR1 MNHEY, CDR2 SVGAGI. For the CDR3, the DNA is TGTGCCAGCAGTTTAGGAGAGGCGGGAGCTATGTATTTT. Translation: CASSLGEAGAMYF.

Turning to this clonotype: A much larger clone lies one base from this, so it may be a read error. The V and J genes are TRBV6-1 and TRBJ1-5; the match to TRBD1 covers 7 bases. This CDR3 has 15 amino acids. Germline V lookup: CDR1 MNHNS, CDR2 SASEGT. The CDR3 sequence is CAGSPETGTSQPQHF. The CDR3 DNA reads as TGTGCCGGCAGCCCCGAGACAGGGACGAGCCAGCCCCAGCATTTT.

This clonotype appeared once. One end of the junction varies from germline; a read error may be responsible. The V and J genes are TRBV6-7 and TRBJ2-3; D may be TRBD2 (5 bases). TRBV6-7 is assigned to the ORF class and has an uncertain function. The CDR3 totals 17 residues. The CDR3 sequence: CASSYSFVLACTDTQYF. The DNA for the CDR3 is TGTGCAAGCAGTTACTCTTTCGTTCTAGCTTGCACAGATACGCAGTATTTT.

About this clonotype itself: This may stem from a read error, because a much larger clone lies one nucleotide away. The genes are TRBV6-5 and TRBJ1-1, with TRBD1 matching 11 bases. Per the germline V gene, CDR1 is MNHEY and CDR2 is SVGAGI. V shed 10 bases and J 3 bases; nucleotides not matched to a gene: 10. The length of the CDR3 is 15 residues. This CDR3 reads CANTGQGAGDTEAFF. CDR3 in DNA: TGTGCCAACACCGGACAGGGGGCCGGGGACACTGAAGCTTTCTTT.

As to this clonotype: A much larger clone differs by one base, so this may be a read error. The V call is TRBV29-1, the J call TRBJ1-1, with TRBD1 as a possible D gene (6 bases). Germline CDR1 SQVTM, CDR2 ANQGSEA. Trimming took off 6 bases at V and 4 bases at J, with 15 bases between the two ends. The CDR3 length is 13 residues. The chain's CDR3 is CSVIQLQGTEAFF. DNA of the CDR3: TGCAGCGTAATCCAGTTACAGGGCACTGAAGCTTTCTTT.

The chain joins TRBV29-1 to TRBJ2-3; tentatively, D is TRBD2 (6 bases). The CDR3 contains 13 residues. The V gene's germline CDR1 is SQVTM and CDR2 ANQGSEA. The ends were cut back, 7 bases at V and 5 bases at J, with 16 bases in the middle. CDR3 in DNA: TGCAGCGACTTTACGCGGGGTAAAGATACGCAGTATTTT. As protein: CSDFTRGKDTQYF.

This clonotype occurred once. The chain employs TRBV19 and TRBJ2-5; D may be TRBD2 (6 bases). The germline gives CDR1 LNHDA, CDR2 SQIVND (reference sequence). The CDR3 consists of 14 residues. Trimming pared 5 bases from V and 5 bases from J, leaving 15 bases between. The DNA for the CDR3 is TGTGCCAGTAGTGGGTTCCTGCGGGACGAGACCCAGTACTTC. Translating it yields CASSGFLRDETQYF.

This clonotype was seen just once. The junction departs from the called germline gene at one end, perhaps through a read error. The chain uses TRBV20-1 and TRBJ2-1; D is perhaps TRBD1 or TRBD2 (5 bases each). CDR3 length: 13 residues. Germline CDR1 reads DFQATT; CDR2 reads SNEGSKA (reference sequence). This chain's CDR3 is CSTRRDQYSVQFF. In nucleotides, the CDR3 is TGCAGTACTAGAAGGGACCAATACAGTGTGCAGTTCTTC.

For this clonotype: Relative to the germline gene, one junction end is altered; a read error may explain this. This chain uses TRBV5-5 with TRBJ1-4; D is possibly TRBD1 (6 bases). Germline-derived CDR1 and CDR2 are SGHKS and YYEKEE (reference sequence). The CDR3 covers 14 residues. DNA for the CDR3: TGTGCCAACAGCTTGCCAGGGGTTAATGAAAAACTGTTTTTT. Its translation: CANSLPGVNEKLFF.

A single count supports this clonotype. Compared with germline, one end of the junction differs, possibly owing to a read error. The chain recombines TRBV20-1 with TRBJ1-6; D is perhaps TRBD1 (6 bases). This CDR3 has 13 amino acids. CDR1 and CDR2 (germline): DFQATT, SNEGSKA (reference sequence). The CDR3 spells CSATGSDSSPLHF. The CDR3 bases are TGCAGTGCCACAGGGTCTGATAGTTCACCCCTCCATTTT.

A remark on this clonotype: At one of its ends the junction is not consistent with the germline gene, which may arise from a read error. The chain uses TRBV10-1 and TRBJ1-1, with 12 bases aligning to TRBD1. The CDR3 spans 15 residues. Germline CDR1 is WNHNN and CDR2 is SYGVQD (reference sequence). This CDR3 is CAIYPGTGGLAEAFF. CDR3 coding DNA: TGTGCCATCTACCCTGGGACAGGGGGCCTGGCTGAAGCTTTCTTT.

Details on this clonotype: This sequence may be a read error, since a much larger clone differs from it by one base. The chain is built from TRBV4-1 and TRBJ2-2, with 10 bases lining up with TRBD1. This CDR3 has 18 residues. The V segment lost 4 bases and the J segment 7 bases; nucleotides outside the gene matches: 15. In germline, CDR1 is MGHRA, CDR2 YSYEKL. The CDR3 sequence: CASSLGPPGTGVVGELFF. CDR3 nucleotide sequence: TGCGCCAGCAGCCTAGGACCCCCCGGGACAGGGGTAGTCGGGGAGCTGTTTTTT.

Concerning this clonotype itself: This may stem from a read error, because a much larger clone lies one nucleotide away. The rearrangement uses TRBV28 and TRBJ2-7, with unresolved D. Trimming shortened V by 6 bases and J by 0 bases, and 12 bases separated the two germline ends. Germline-derived CDR1 and CDR2 are MDHEN and SYDVKM. The CDR3 consists of 14 residues. The CDR3 loop reads CASSPVRISYEQYF. DNA of the CDR3: TGTGCCAGCAGCCCAGTCAGGATCTCCTACGAGCAGTACTTC. Filled out from reference TRBV28 and TRBJ2-7, the complete variable domain reads DVKVTQSSRYLVKRTGEKVFLECVQDMDHENMFWYRQDPGLGLRLIYFSYDVKMKEKGDIPEGYSVSREKKERFSLILESASTNQTSMYLCASSPVRISYEQYFGPGTRLTVT.

A word on this clonotype: A much larger clone differs from this one at a single base, so this may be a read error. V usage is TRBV5-1 and J usage is TRBJ2-5; TRBD2 agrees at 10 bases. V trimming: 4 bases; J trimming: 5 bases; junction bases outside the gene matches: 8. The CDR3 length is 15 residues. Per germline, CDR1 SGHRS and CDR2 YFSETQ. CDR3 DNA: TGCGCCAGCAGCCCCGGGACTAGCGTGATGGAGACCCAGTACTTC. Protein sequence: CASSPGTSVMETQYF.

A few counts support this clonotype. Compared with germline, one end of the junction differs, possibly owing to a read error. This sequence joins TRBV20-1 and TRBJ1-5; D not certain. The germline CDR1 and CDR2 sequences are DFQATT and SNEGSKA (reference sequence). The CDR3 runs 13 residues. CDR3 residues: CSTRDFGNQPQHF. CDR3 coding DNA: TGCAGTACTAGAGATTTTGGCAATCAGCCCCAGCATTTT.

The V call is TRBV2, the J call TRBJ2-1, with a tentative D call TRBD2 (5 bases). V was shortened by 6 bases and J by 2 bases, with 17 bases between the two germline ends. Looked up from germline, CDR1 is SNHLY and CDR2 is FYNNEI. The CDR3 is 16 amino acids. This CDR3 reads CASSPEGRAAYNEQFF. The CDR3 region has the DNA TGTGCCAGCAGCCCCGAAGGGCGGGCCGCCTACAATGAGCAGTTCTTC.

This clonotype has a count of ten or more. The gene calls are TRBV11-2 and TRBJ2-2, with D possibly TRBD1 on 5 matching bases. The CDR3 is made up of 14 amino acids. Trimming took off 4 bases at V and 6 bases at J, with 12 bases between the two ends. From germline, CDR1 is SGHAT and CDR2 FQNNGV. CDR3 sequence reads: CASSSTSGSGELFF. The CDR3 region has the DNA TGTGCCAGCAGCTCCACCTCAGGGTCCGGGGAGCTGTTTTTT.